The source of this TCR beta chain is a study of blood T cell repertoires in COVID-19. Study at large: Some COVID-19 samples were acute and others convalescent; all came from the United States, Italy and Spain. The analysed material was cDNA or gDNA that came from T cells, B-cell-depleted T cells, or PBMCs.

In the study's own analysis: Nucleated cell counts were estimated from reference gene primer amplification. Clones were read by immunoSEQ multiplex PCR, and TCRdb kept only the in-frame ones, dropping some. The V and J calls and clone size were taken over from that table, and D and trimming were inferred from the DNA. This sample has roughly 150,000 clones; about four fifths occur once, and the top ten carry about 0.5%. Trimming at V came to 1 base and at J to 7 bases, leaving 5 bases not matched to a gene. The CDR3 runs to 15 residues. CDR1 and CDR2 from the germline V gene are SGHTA and FQGTGA. The chain joins TRBV7-3 to TRBJ2-1, with 9 bases fitting TRBD2. The receptor's source is a man between 60 and 70 years old with acute or convalescent COVID-19. Source material: peripheral blood. As DNA, the CDR3 is TGTGCCAGCAGCTTAATCGTAGCGGGAGTGAATGAGCAGTTCTTC. Translating gives CASSLIVAGVNEQFF.